This T cell receptor (beta chain) was obtained from a study of radiotherapy plus CTLA-4 blockade in lung cancer. General study findings and limits: TCR clones from tumors expanded in blood after radiotherapy plus ipilimumab. Early blood T cell clone changes and increased post-radiation serum interferon-beta were reportedly the strongest response predictors.

Points on this clone: Its target is not known.

The assay was immunoSEQ multiplex PCR, and TCRdb's table has in-frame clones only and misses some. Counted here are 45,000 to 55,000 clones, 82% occurring once; the ten biggest clones make up approximately 3.4%. The CDR3 spans 15 residues. Germline loops: CDR1 ENHRY, CDR2 SYGVKD. V was clipped by 0 bases and J by 1 base, with 10 bases between them. This sample comprised peripheral blood, obtained from a patient treated with radiotherapy plus ipilimumab. J is TRBJ2-7 and V is TRBV10-3; D gene unclear. The TCR sequence derives from a human donor with non-small cell lung cancer who had stable disease on radiotherapy plus ipilimumab. The CDR3 region has the DNA TGTGCCATCAGTGAGTCGGGCTCCAAATCCTACGAGCAGTACTTC. It encodes CAISESGSKSYEQYF.